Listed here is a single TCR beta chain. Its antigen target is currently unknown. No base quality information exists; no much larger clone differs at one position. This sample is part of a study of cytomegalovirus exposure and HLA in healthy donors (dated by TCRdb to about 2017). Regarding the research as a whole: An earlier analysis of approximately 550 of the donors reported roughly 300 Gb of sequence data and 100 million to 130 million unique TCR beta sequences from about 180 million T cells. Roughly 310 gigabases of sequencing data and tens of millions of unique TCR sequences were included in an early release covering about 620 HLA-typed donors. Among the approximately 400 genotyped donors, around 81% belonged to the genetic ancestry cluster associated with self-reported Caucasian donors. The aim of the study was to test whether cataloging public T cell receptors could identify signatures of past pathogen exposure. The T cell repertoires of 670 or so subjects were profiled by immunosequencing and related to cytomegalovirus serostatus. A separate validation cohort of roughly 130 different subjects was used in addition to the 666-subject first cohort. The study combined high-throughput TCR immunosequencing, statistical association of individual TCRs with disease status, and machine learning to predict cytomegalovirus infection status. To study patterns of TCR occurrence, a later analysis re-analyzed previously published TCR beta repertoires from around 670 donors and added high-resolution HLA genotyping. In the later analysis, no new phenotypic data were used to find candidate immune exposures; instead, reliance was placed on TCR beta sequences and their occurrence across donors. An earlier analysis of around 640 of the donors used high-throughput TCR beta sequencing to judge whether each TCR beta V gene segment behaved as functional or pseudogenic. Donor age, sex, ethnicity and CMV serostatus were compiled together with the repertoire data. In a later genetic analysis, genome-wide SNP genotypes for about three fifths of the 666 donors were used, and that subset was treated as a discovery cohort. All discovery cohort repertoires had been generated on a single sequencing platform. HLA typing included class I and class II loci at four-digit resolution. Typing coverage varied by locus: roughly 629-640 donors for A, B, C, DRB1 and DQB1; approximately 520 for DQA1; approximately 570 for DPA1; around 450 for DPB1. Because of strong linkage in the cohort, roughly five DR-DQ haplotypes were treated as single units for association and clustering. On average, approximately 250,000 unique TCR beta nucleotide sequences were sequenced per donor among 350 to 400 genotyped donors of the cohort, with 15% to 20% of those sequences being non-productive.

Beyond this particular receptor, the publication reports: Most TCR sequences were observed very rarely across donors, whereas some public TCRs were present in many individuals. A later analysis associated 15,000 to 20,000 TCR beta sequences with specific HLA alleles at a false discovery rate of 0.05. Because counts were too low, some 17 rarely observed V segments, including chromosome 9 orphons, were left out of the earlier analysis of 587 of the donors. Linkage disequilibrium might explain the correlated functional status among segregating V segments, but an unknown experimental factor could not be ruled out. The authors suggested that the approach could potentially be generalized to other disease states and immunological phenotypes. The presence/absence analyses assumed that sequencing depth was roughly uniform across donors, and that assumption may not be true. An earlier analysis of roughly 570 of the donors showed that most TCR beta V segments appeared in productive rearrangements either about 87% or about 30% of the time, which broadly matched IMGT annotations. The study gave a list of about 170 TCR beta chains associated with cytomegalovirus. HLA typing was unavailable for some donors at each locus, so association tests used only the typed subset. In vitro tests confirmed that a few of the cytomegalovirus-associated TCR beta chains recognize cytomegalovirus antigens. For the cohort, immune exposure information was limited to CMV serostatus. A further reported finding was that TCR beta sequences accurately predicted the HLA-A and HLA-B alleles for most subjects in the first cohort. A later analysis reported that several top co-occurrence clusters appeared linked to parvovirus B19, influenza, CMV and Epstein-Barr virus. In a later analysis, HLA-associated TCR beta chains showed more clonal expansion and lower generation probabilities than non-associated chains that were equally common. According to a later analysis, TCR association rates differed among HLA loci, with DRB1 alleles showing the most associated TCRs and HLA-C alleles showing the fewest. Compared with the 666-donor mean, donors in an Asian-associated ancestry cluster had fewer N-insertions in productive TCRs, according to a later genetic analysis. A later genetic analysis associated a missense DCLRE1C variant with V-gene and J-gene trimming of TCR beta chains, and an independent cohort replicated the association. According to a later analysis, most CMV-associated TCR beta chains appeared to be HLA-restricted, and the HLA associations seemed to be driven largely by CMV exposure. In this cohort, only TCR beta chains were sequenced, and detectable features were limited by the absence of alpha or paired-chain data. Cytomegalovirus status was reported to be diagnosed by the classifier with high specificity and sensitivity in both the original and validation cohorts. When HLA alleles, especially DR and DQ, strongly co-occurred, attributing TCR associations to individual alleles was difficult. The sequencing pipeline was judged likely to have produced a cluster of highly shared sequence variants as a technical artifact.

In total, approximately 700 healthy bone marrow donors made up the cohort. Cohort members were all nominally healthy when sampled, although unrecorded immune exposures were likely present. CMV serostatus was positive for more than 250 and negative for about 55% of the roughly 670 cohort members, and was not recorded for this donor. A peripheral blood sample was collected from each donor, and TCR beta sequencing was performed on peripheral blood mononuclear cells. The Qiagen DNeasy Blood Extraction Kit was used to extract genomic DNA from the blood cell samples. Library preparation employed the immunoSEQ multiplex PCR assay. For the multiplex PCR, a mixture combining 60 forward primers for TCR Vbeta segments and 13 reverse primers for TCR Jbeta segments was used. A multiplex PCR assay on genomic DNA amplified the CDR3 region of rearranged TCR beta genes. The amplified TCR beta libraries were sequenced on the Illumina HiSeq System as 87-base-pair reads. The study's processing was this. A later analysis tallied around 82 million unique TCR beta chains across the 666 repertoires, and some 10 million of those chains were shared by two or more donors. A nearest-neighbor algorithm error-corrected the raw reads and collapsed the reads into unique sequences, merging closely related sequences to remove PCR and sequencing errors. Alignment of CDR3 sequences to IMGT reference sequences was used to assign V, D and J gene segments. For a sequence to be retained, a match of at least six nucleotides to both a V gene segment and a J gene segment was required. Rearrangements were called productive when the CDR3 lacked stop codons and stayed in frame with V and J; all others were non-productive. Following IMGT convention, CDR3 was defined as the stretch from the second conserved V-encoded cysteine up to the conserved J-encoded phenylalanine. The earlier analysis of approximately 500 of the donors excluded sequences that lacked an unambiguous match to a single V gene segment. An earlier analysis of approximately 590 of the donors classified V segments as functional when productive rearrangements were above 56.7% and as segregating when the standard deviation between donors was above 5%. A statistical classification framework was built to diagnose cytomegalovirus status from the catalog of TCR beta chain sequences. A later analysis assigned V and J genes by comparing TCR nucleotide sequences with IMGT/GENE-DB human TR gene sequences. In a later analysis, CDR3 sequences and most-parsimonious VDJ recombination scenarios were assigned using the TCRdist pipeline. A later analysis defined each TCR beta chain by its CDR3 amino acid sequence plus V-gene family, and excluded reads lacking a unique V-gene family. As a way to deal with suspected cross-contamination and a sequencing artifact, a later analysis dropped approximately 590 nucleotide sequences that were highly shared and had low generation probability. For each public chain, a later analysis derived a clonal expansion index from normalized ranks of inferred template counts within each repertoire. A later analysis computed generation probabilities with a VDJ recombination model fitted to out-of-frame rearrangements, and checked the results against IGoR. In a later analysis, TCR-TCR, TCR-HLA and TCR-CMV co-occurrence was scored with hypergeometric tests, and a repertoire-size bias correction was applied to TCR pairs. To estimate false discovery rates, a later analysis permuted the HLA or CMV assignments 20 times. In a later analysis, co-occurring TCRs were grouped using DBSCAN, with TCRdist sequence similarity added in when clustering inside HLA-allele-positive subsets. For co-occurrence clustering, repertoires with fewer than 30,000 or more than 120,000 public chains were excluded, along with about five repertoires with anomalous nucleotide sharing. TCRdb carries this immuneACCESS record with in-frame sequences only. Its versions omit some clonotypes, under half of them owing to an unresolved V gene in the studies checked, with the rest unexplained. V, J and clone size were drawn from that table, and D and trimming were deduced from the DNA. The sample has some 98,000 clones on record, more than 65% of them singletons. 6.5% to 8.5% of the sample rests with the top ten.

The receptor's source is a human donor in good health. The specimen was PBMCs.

The DNA sequence is TGCGCCAGCAGCTTGGACAGGGGCTATGGCTACACCTTC. Its translation reads: CASSLDRGYGYTF. The chain is encoded by TRBV5-1 joined to TRBJ1-2; 7 middle bases align to TRBD1. V lost 0 bases and J lost 4 bases, and the count of bases not matched to a germline gene is 0. There are 13 amino acids in the CDR3, from cysteine to phenylalanine inclusive. The CDR3 DNA has 39 bases and is translated from base 1. Based on the germline V gene, the CDR1 and CDR2 sequences are SGHRS and YFSETQ.